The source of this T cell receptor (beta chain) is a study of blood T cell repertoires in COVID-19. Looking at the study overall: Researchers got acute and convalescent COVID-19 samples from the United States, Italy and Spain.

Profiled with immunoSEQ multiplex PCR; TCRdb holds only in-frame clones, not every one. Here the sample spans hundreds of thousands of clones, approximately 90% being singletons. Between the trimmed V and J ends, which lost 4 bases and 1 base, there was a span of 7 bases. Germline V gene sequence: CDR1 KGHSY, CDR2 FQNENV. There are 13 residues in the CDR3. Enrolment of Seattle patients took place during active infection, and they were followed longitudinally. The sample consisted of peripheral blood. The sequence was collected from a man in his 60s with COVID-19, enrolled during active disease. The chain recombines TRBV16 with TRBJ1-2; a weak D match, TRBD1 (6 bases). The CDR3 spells CASSRDNNYGYTF. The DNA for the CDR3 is TGTGCCAGCAGCCGGGACAATAACTATGGCTACACCTTC.